This T cell receptor beta chain was profiled in a study of human T cells and chemical hapten exposure. Overall study: Patch testing placed 0.01% DPC on the upper back, with readings at 6 days.

Individual cDNA molecules in this library carried unique molecular identifiers. TCRdb redid the calling of the RACE reads with MiXCR, one entry per CDR3 protein. The sample records approximately 95,000 distinct CDR3 sequences, 9.5% to 12% being singletons. The time point denotes: patch test 2, 6 weeks after DPC sensitization. Described treatment: therapeutic diphenylcyclopropenone sensitization with weekly scalp DPC. Study results and caveats: Sensitization with DPC brought no change to TCRs above 1 in 1000 in frequency.

Germline V CDR1 and CDR2: SNHLY, FYNNEI. The CDR3 contains 15 residues. V was clipped by 6 bases and J by 8 bases, with 20 bases between them. A note on this clonotype: Its antigen is still unknown.

The sequencing here drew on whole blood, taken in connection with sensitization to the hapten diphenylcyclopropenone (DPC). The chain uses TRBV2 and TRBJ2-1; the D call may be TRBD1 or TRBD2 (6 bases each). This clonotype originated in a woman in her forties with alopecia areata. Some clones in this sample may be carry-over from other donors' samples. CDR3 sequence (DNA): TGTGCCAGCAGCGATCGGGGGACATCTGGGGATGAGCAGTTCTTC. Its translation is CASSDRGTSGDEQFF. Drawing the rest from reference TRBV2 and TRBJ2-1, the complete variable domain is EPEVTQTPSHQVTQMGQEVILRCVPISNHLYFYWYRQILGQKVEFLVSFYNNEISEKSEIFDDQFSVERPDGSNFTLKIRSTKLEDSAMYFCASSDRGTSGDEQFFGPGTRLTVL.